The rows below give T cell receptor beta chains drawn from one sample of a study of cytomegalovirus exposure and HLA in healthy donors. TCRdb's copy holds only in-frame clones and misses some; the assay was immunoSEQ multiplex PCR. The sample table includes 150,000 to 200,000 clones. The material sequenced was PBMCs. All receptors come from a woman aged 55-75 years in good health and CMV-seronegative. CDR3s include the opening cysteine and the closing phenylalanine or tryptophan. Each record gives: D gene, J gene, V gene, CDR3 DNA, CDR3 protein. D genes are given only for firm matches.

d_gene: TRBD1
j_gene: TRBJ2-1
v_gene: TRBV18
CDR3nt: TGTGCCAGCTCACCTTCCGGGACAGGGCGGCACAATGAGCAGTTCTTC
CDR3aa: CASSPSGTGRHNEQFF

d_gene: TRBD1
j_gene: TRBJ2-7
v_gene: TRBV18
CDR3nt: TGTGCCAGCTCACCAGGAGCACAGGGGGGTTACCTCGGCGAGCAGTACTTC
CDR3aa: CASSPGAQGGYLGEQYF

d_gene: TRBD1
j_gene: TRBJ1-5
v_gene: TRBV6-1
CDR3nt: TGTGCCAGCAGTAAACGGGACAGCAGCAATCAGCCCCAGCATTTT
CDR3aa: CASSKRDSSNQPQHF

d_gene: TRBD1
j_gene: TRBJ1-5
v_gene: TRBV6-1
CDR3nt: TGTGCCAGCAGCGGACTCGGACAGGGGAATCAGCCCCAGCATTTT
CDR3aa: CASSGLGQGNQPQHF

d_gene: .
j_gene: TRBJ2-5
v_gene: TRBV2
CDR3nt: TGTGCCAGCAGTTGGGACTCCCAGAGGGAGACCCAGTACTTC
CDR3aa: CASSWDSQRETQYF

d_gene: TRBD1
j_gene: TRBJ2-7
v_gene: TRBV6-5
CDR3nt: TGTGCCAGCAGTAGGACAGGGGGTGGTGAGCAGTACTTC
CDR3aa: CASSRTGGGEQYF

d_gene: .
j_gene: TRBJ2-2
v_gene: TRBV6-5
CDR3nt: TGTGCCAGCAGCGGGGACTGGAACACCGGGGAGCTGTTTTTT
CDR3aa: CASSGDWNTGELFF

d_gene: .
j_gene: TRBJ2-1
v_gene: TRBV6-4
CDR3nt: TGTGCCAGCAGTGATACAGGCTACAATGAGCAGTTCTTC
CDR3aa: CASSDTGYNEQFF

d_gene: TRBD2
j_gene: TRBJ2-5
v_gene: TRBV4-3
CDR3nt: TGCGCCAGCAGCCAAGATATTGTAGGGCTAGCGGGGGGCCAAGAGACCCAGTACTTC
CDR3aa: CASSQDIVGLAGGQETQYF

d_gene: TRBD1
j_gene: TRBJ1-5
v_gene: TRBV19
CDR3nt: TGTGCCAGTAGTAAAGGGGACAGCTTTTATAGCAATCAGCCCCAGCATTTT
CDR3aa: CASSKGDSFYSNQPQHF

d_gene: TRBD2
j_gene: TRBJ2-3
v_gene: TRBV4-2
CDR3nt: TGTGCCAGCAGCCAGTTCCCAGTCCTAGCGGGGGATAGCACAGATACGCAGTATTTT
CDR3aa: CASSQFPVLAGDSTDTQYF

d_gene: .
j_gene: TRBJ1-2
v_gene: TRBV27
CDR3nt: TGTGCCAGCGGCCTGACAGCCTATGGCTACACCTTC
CDR3aa: CASGLTAYGYTF

d_gene: TRBD1
j_gene: TRBJ2-3
v_gene: TRBV5-1
CDR3nt: TGCGCCAGCAGCTTGGGTCAGGGGGTCACAGATACGCAGTATTTT
CDR3aa: CASSLGQGVTDTQYF

d_gene: .
j_gene: TRBJ1-5
v_gene: TRBV18
CDR3nt: TGTGCCAGCTCACCACAACAAGGGGAGGGACAGCCCCAGCATTTT
CDR3aa: CASSPQQGEGQPQHF

d_gene: TRBD1
j_gene: TRBJ2-3
v_gene: TRBV2
CDR3nt: TGTGCCAGCAGTTGGGACAGGTCTAGCACAGATACGCAGTATTTT
CDR3aa: CASSWDRSSTDTQYF

d_gene: .
j_gene: TRBJ1-6
v_gene: TRBV5-6
CDR3nt: TGTGCCAGCAGCTTGGGCAGGGTATACTCACCCCTCCACTTT
CDR3aa: CASSLGRVYSPLHF

d_gene: .
j_gene: TRBJ2-7
v_gene: TRBV7-8
CDR3nt: TGTGCCAGCAGCACTAGGACGGGGAGCTACGAGCAGTACTTC
CDR3aa: CASSTRTGSYEQYF

d_gene: .
j_gene: TRBJ1-5
v_gene: TRBV28
CDR3nt: TGTGCCAGCAGTTTAGGCGGTCAGCCCCAGCATTTT
CDR3aa: CASSLGGQPQHF

d_gene: .
j_gene: TRBJ1-1
v_gene: TRBV30
CDR3nt: TGTGCCTGGAGTGACAGGCCGAACACTGAAGCTTTCTTT
CDR3aa: CAWSDRPNTEAFF

d_gene: .
j_gene: TRBJ1-2
v_gene: TRBV29-1
CDR3nt: TGCAGCGTTGCTGGGGGGGCAGTCGGCTACACCTTC
CDR3aa: CSVAGGAVGYTF

d_gene: .
j_gene: TRBJ1-4
v_gene: TRBV27
CDR3nt: TGTGCCAGCAGTTCCAGACAGGCGAGAAATGAAAAACTGTTTTTT
CDR3aa: CASSSRQARNEKLFF

d_gene: TRBD1
j_gene: TRBJ2-7
v_gene: TRBV2
CDR3nt: TGTGCCAGCAGTGAAGGGACAGGGAAGGGGAACGAGCAGTACTTC
CDR3aa: CASSEGTGKGNEQYF

d_gene: TRBD2
j_gene: TRBJ2-7
v_gene: TRBV30
CDR3nt: TGTGCCTGGAGTTCTCTAGCGGCCAACGAGCAGTACTTC
CDR3aa: CAWSSLAANEQYF

d_gene: TRBD1
j_gene: TRBJ1-1
v_gene: TRBV7-2
CDR3nt: TGTGCCAGCAGCTCGCTACCAACAGGGGGTGCCCCGGCTTTCTTT
CDR3aa: CASSSLPTGGAPAFF

d_gene: .
j_gene: TRBJ2-2
v_gene: TRBV7-6
CDR3nt: TGTGCCAGCAGCTTATTCGCAGGGGCGCCGAACACCGGGGAGCTGTTTTTT
CDR3aa: CASSLFAGAPNTGELFF

d_gene: .
j_gene: TRBJ1-6
v_gene: TRBV4-2
CDR3nt: TGTGCCAGCAGCCAAGACAGGTCATTTTTTTCACCCCTCCACTTT
CDR3aa: CASSQDRSFFSPLHF

d_gene: .
j_gene: TRBJ1-1
v_gene: TRBV5-1
CDR3nt: TGCGCCAGCAGCTCAAAAGAGGGCGGGGGGAAGACTGAAGCTTTCTTT
CDR3aa: CASSSKEGGGKTEAFF

d_gene: TRBD2
j_gene: TRBJ2-7
v_gene: TRBV5-1
CDR3nt: TGCGCCAGCAGCTTCCTAGCGGGAAGCTCCTACGAGCAGTACTTC
CDR3aa: CASSFLAGSSYEQYF

d_gene: TRBD1
j_gene: TRBJ2-7
v_gene: TRBV5-4
CDR3nt: TGTGCCAGCAGCTTGGGGAGACAGGGGGGACCTAGGGGCTACGAGCAGTACTTC
CDR3aa: CASSLGRQGGPRGYEQYF

d_gene: .
j_gene: TRBJ1-2
v_gene: TRBV6-5
CDR3nt: TGTGCCAATAAATATGGCTACACCTTC
CDR3aa: CANKYGYTF

d_gene: TRBD2
j_gene: TRBJ2-1
v_gene: TRBV7-9
CDR3nt: TGTGCCAGCCCCCGCGGACTAGCGGGAGGAAATGAGCAGTTCTTC
CDR3aa: CASPRGLAGGNEQFF

d_gene: .
j_gene: TRBJ2-5
v_gene: TRBV6-5
CDR3nt: TGTGTTAGTCGCGGCCAAGAGACCCAGTACTTC
CDR3aa: CVSRGQETQYF

d_gene: .
j_gene: TRBJ2-2
v_gene: TRBV19
CDR3nt: TGTGCCAGCGGGAGATTCACCGGGGAGCTGTTTTTT
CDR3aa: CASGRFTGELFF

d_gene: TRBD1
j_gene: TRBJ1-1
v_gene: TRBV7-2
CDR3nt: TGTGCCAGCACCCCGGACAGGTTGAACACTGAAGCTTTCTTT
CDR3aa: CASTPDRLNTEAFF

d_gene: .
j_gene: TRBJ1-2
v_gene: TRBV19
CDR3nt: TGTGCCAGTAGTATCGAGAATAACTATGGCTACACCTTC
CDR3aa: CASSIENNYGYTF

d_gene: .
j_gene: TRBJ2-5
v_gene: TRBV9
CDR3nt: TGTGCCAGCAGCGTAGGAGGGATCCAAGAGACCCAGTACTTC
CDR3aa: CASSVGGIQETQYF

d_gene: .
j_gene: TRBJ1-6
v_gene: TRBV6-1
CDR3nt: TGTGCCAGCAGTGAATTGGACACAGGCTCTTCACCCCTCCACTTT
CDR3aa: CASSELDTGSSPLHF

d_gene: TRBD1
j_gene: TRBJ1-2
v_gene: TRBV5-1
CDR3nt: TGCGCCAGCAGACCTGGACAGGGAGTCGGCTACACCTTC
CDR3aa: CASRPGQGVGYTF

d_gene: TRBD1
j_gene: TRBJ1-1
v_gene: TRBV18
CDR3nt: TGTGCCAGCTCACCGAAGACAGGGGGAAACACTGAAGCTTTCTTT
CDR3aa: CASSPKTGGNTEAFF

d_gene: .
j_gene: TRBJ2-3
v_gene: TRBV2
CDR3nt: TGTGCCAGCAGGGGGACATTCACAGATACGCAGTATTTT
CDR3aa: CASRGTFTDTQYF

d_gene: TRBD2
j_gene: TRBJ2-1
v_gene: TRBV9
CDR3nt: TGTGCCAGCAGCTTAGGGCGGGAGGGCTACAATGAGCAGTTCTTC
CDR3aa: CASSLGREGYNEQFF

d_gene: TRBD2
j_gene: TRBJ2-1
v_gene: TRBV5-1
CDR3nt: TGCGCCAGCAGCTTGGAGAAAGTGCGGGGGGGCGAACACAATGAGCAGTTCTTC
CDR3aa: CASSLEKVRGGEHNEQFF

d_gene: TRBD1
j_gene: TRBJ1-5
v_gene: TRBV25-1
CDR3nt: TGTGCCAGCAGTGAAGCGGGACAGGGCTTTCAGCCCCAGCATTTT
CDR3aa: CASSEAGQGFQPQHF

d_gene: TRBD2
j_gene: TRBJ2-7
v_gene: TRBV5-1
CDR3nt: TGCGCCAGCAGCTTGAATTTGGGGGGAGGGTACGAGCAGTACTTC
CDR3aa: CASSLNLGGGYEQYF

d_gene: .
j_gene: TRBJ2-5
v_gene: TRBV4-1
CDR3nt: TGCGCCAGCAGCCAAGGTGTAGCATTGCAAGAGACCCAGTACTTC
CDR3aa: CASSQGVALQETQYF

d_gene: .
j_gene: TRBJ2-3
v_gene: TRBV7-9
CDR3nt: TGTGCCAGCAGCTTGTTTGGAGGCACAGATACGCAGTATTTT
CDR3aa: CASSLFGGTDTQYF